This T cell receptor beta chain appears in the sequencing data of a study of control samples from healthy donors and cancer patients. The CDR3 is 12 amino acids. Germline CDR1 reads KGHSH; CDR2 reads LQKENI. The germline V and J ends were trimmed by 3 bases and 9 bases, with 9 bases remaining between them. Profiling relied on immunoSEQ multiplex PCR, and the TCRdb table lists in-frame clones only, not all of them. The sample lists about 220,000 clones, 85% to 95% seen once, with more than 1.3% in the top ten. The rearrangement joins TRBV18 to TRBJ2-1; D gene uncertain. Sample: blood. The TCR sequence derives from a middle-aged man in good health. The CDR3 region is CASSPTPGEQFF. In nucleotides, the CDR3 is TGTGCCAGCTCACCGACCCCCGGTGAGCAGTTCTTC. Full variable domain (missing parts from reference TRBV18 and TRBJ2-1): NAGVMQNPRHLVRRRGQEARLRCSPMKGHSHVYWYRQLPEEGLKFMVYLQKENIIDESGMPKERFSAEFPKEGPSILRIQQVVRGDSAAYFCASSPTPGEQFFGPGTRLTVL.